This entry lists 4 T cell receptor beta chains sequenced from one sample in a study of CD8+ T cells in alopecia areata. RNA extraction and reverse transcription yielded cDNA as sequencing template. Sequencing was performed with immunoSEQ multiplex PCR; in TCRdb, only in-frame clones are kept and a portion is missing. The sample yields about 140,000 clones, 50% to 60% seen once. Sequencing was carried out using CD4+ T cells sorted from blood. These receptors came from a human donor in good health.

The gene calls are TRBV25-1 and TRBJ1-1; 8 nucleotides align to TRBD1. The CDR3 extends over 14 amino acids. V shed 4 bases and J 3 bases; nucleotides not matched to a gene: 4. In germline, CDR1 is MGHDK, CDR2 SYGVNS. CDR3 nucleotides: TGTGCCAGCAGTGGGTACAGGGGGGACACTGAAGCTTTCTTT. The encoded protein is CASSGYRGDTEAFF. The variable domain in full, completed from reference TRBV25-1 and TRBJ1-1, reads EADIYQTPRYLVIGTGKKITLECSQTMGHDKMYWYQQDPGMELHLIHYSYGVNSTEKGDLSSESTVSRIRTEHFPLTLESARPSHTSQYLCASSGYRGDTEAFFGQGTRLTVV.

The CDR3: CSVRPTNDEQFF. The CDR3 bases are TGCAGCGTTAGGCCTACTAACGATGAGCAGTTCTTC. V gene TRBV29-1 combines with J gene TRBJ2-1, with unresolved D. Germline loops: CDR1 SQVTM, CDR2 ANQGSEA. The CDR3 runs 12 residues. Trimming took off 5 bases at V and 8 bases at J, with 13 bases between the two ends.

This clone showed up just a few times. The V gene is TRBV7-8, the J gene TRBJ1-2; the D gene is possibly TRBD1 (5 bases). Trimming cost V 5 bases and J 4 bases, with 11 bases left between them. CDR1 and CDR2 from the germline V gene are SGHVS and FQNEAQ. This CDR3 region has 13 residues. The CDR3 loop reads CASSPDGGYGYTF. Here the CDR3 DNA reads TGTGCCAGCAGCCCGGACGGGGGCTATGGCTACACCTTC. Using reference TRBV7-8 and TRBJ1-2 for the parts outside the CDR3, the full variable domain is GAGVSQSPRYKVAKRGQDVALRCDPISGHVSLFWYQQALGQGPEFLTYFQNEAQLDKSGLPSDRFFAERPEGSVSTLKIQRTQQEDSAVYLCASSPDGGYGYTFGSGTRLTVV.

The J gene is TRBJ2-6, the V gene TRBV29-1, with a tentative D call TRBD2 (6 bases). V was trimmed by 3 bases and J by 4 bases, leaving 10 bases between them. The CDR3 length is 14 residues. Germline lookup yields CDR1 SQVTM and CDR2 ANQGSEA. CDR3 loop: CSVEAGHGANVLTF. In DNA, the CDR3 is TGCAGCGTTGAGGCGGGGCACGGGGCCAACGTCCTGACTTTC.